This T cell receptor beta chain was profiled in a study of patients and donors after allogeneic stem cell transplantation. This CDR3 has 13 residues. V was clipped by 7 bases and J by 6 bases, with 16 bases between them. Germline-derived CDR1 and CDR2 are SQVTM and ANQGSEA. TCRdb used MiXCR to reprocess the RT-PCR reads, holding one entry per CDR3 protein. This sample has 900,000 to 1,000,000 distinct CDR3 sequences, with approximately 18% found just once. The genes are TRBV29-1 and TRBJ2-1, with D maybe TRBD2 (6 bases). This TCR was sampled from a human donor who was either an allogeneic HSCT recipient or a stem cell or donor lymphocyte infusion donor (not recorded which). It is not recorded whose cells these are; they may come from a transplant donor. Source material: blood, either unsorted or a sorted T cell fraction (not recorded which). CDR3 sequence reads: CSAPGTGSNEQFF. In DNA form, the CDR3 reads TGCAGCGCTCCCGGGACTGGGAGCAATGAGCAGTTCTTC.